One and the same sample provided the 9 T cell receptor beta chains below, sequenced in a study of long-term antiretroviral therapy in people with HIV. Researchers report immunoSEQ v3.0 was run at survey level. TCRdb's copy holds only in-frame clones and misses some; the assay was immunoSEQ multiplex PCR. The sample records about 20,000 clones, less than 85% being singletons. Material: unsorted PBMCs, obtained 0.2 years after starting antiretroviral therapy. The source is a woman aged 40 to 55 with HIV.

This sequence joins TRBV9 and TRBJ2-7, with D possibly matching TRBD2 (6 bases). V was trimmed by 3 bases and J by 3 bases, leaving 16 bases between them. Looked up from germline, CDR1 is SGDLS and CDR2 is YYNGEE. CDR3 length: 15 residues. The CDR3 sequence: CASSAREPLNYEQYF. CDR3 bases: TGTGCCAGCAGCGCCCGGGAGCCCCTAAACTACGAGCAGTACTTC.

This clone was counted only a few times. The rearrangement uses TRBV27 and TRBJ1-4, with D unresolved. This CDR3 comprises 10 residues. Trimming took 2 bases from V and 8 from J, leaving 0 bases between them. From germline, CDR1 is MNHEY and CDR2 SMNVEV (reference sequence). CDR3 coding DNA: TGTGCCAGCAGTTTAGAAAAACTGTTTTTT. Amino acids: CASSLEKLFF.

This clone was observed once. The chain employs TRBV19 and TRBJ1-6; D remains ambiguous. CDR3 length equals 18 residues. V gave up 5 bases and J gave up 0 bases, with 17 bases separating them. CDR1 and CDR2 from the germline V gene are LNHDA and SQIVND (reference sequence). This chain's CDR3 is CASSRRTDRSSYNSPLHF. The CDR3 nucleotides are TGTGCCAGTAGTCGTCGGACGGATAGGAGCTCCTATAATTCACCCCTCCACTTT. Variable domain in full (rest from reference TRBV19 and TRBJ1-6): DGGITQSPKYLFRKEGQNVTLSCEQNLNHDAMYWYRQDPGQGLRLIYYSQIVNDFQKGDIAEGYSVSREKKESFPLTVTSAQKNPTAFYLCASSRRTDRSSYNSPLHFGNGTRLTVT.

This clone was seen a few times. V usage is TRBV6-5 and J usage is TRBJ2-7, with 7 bases aligning to TRBD2. Germline CDR1 is MNHEY and CDR2 is SVGAGI. This CDR3 region has 11 residues. V was clipped by 11 bases and J by 3 bases; unmatched bases: 4. For the CDR3, the DNA is TGTGCCGCCTGGGGGGGCTACGAGCAGTACTTC. Encoded protein: CAAWGGYEQYF.

V is TRBV30 and J is TRBJ2-7; 13 bases are shared with TRBD2. Unmatched junction bases numbered 6, after V lost 4 bases and J lost 3 bases. The germline gives CDR1 GTSNPN, CDR2 SVGIG (reference sequence). The CDR3 is 15 residues long. CDR3 DNA sequence: TGTGCCTGGACCACCGGACTAGCGGGAGACTACGAGCAGTACTTC. Its translation is CAWTTGLAGDYEQYF.

The rearrangement uses TRBV7-9 and TRBJ2-1; 11 nucleotides agree with TRBD1. This CDR3 comprises 14 residues. Looked up from germline, CDR1 is SEHNR and CDR2 is FQNEAQ (reference sequence). J lost 8 bases, V lost 2 bases, and 2 bases had no gene match. In nucleotides, the CDR3 is TGTGCCAGCAGCTTAAAGGGACAGGGGGATGAGCAGTTCTTC. Protein product: CASSLKGQGDEQFF.

The V and J genes are TRBV5-4 and TRBJ1-1; tentative D call: TRBD1 (6 bases). The CDR3 is 16 amino acids. Between the trimmed V and J ends, which lost 0 bases and 1 base, there was a span of 13 bases. Germline V gives CDR1 SGHNT, CDR2 YYREEE (reference sequence). DNA for the CDR3: TGTGCCAGCAGCTTGGAAGCTACAGGGTGGAACACTGAAGCTTTCTTT. Protein sequence: CASSLEATGWNTEAFF.

The sample holds one count of this clone. This chain connects TRBV4-2 to TRBJ2-3, with D maybe TRBD1 (5 bases). This CDR3 contains 15 residues. Looked up from germline, CDR1 is LGHNA and CDR2 is YNFKEQ. V dropped 0 bases and J dropped 1 base, with 8 bases sitting between them. Written as DNA, the CDR3 is TGTGCCAGCAGCCAAGATAGGGGTGGCACAGATACGCAGTATTTT. It specifies CASSQDRGGTDTQYF.

V is TRBV9 and J is TRBJ2-3, with D hard to call. CDR3 length: 13 residues. Trimming removed 4 bases from V and 2 bases from J, with 8 bases in between. The V gene's germline CDR1 is SGDLS and CDR2 YYNGEE. CDR3: CASSPPPTDTQYF. CDR3 coding DNA: TGTGCCAGCAGCCCGCCCCCCACAGATACGCAGTATTTT.